The rows below give T cell receptor beta chains drawn from one sample of a study of CD4+ T cells in melanoma. Generated by immunoSEQ multiplex PCR, the TCRdb table keeps only in-frame clones and is missing some. This table has about 18,000 clones, approximately 81% appearing once. Sequences were obtained from cells from a culture (not recorded whether cultured in vitro). The receptors shown here come from a human donor with melanoma. CDR3s leave out the opening cysteine and the closing phenylalanine or tryptophan. Clone sizes are given selectively: once, few, many, or a class where the clone is expanded.

size: -; V: TRBV6-5; length: 14; CDR3: ASSYGTGPGGYGYT
size: once; V: TRBV5-1; length: 11; CDR3: ASSLEGIYEQY
size: -; V: TRBV2; length: 15; CDR3: ASRDDFGGGINQPQH
size: -; V: TRBV10-3; length: 11; CDR3: AISSTPNYGYT
size: once; V: TRBV10-3; length: 11; CDR3: AIQEGGTDTQY
size: -; V: TRBV6-6; length: 12; CDR3: ASSQRQGTGELF
size: once; V: TRBV9; length: 12; CDR3: ASSVGPIADTQY
size: -; V: TRBV9; length: 14; CDR3: ASSGGKGANTGELF
size: -; V: TRBV9; length: 12; CDR3: ASSTTGSGNTIY
size: -; V: TRBV2; length: 15; CDR3: ASRANRGPSADNEQF
size: -; V: TRBV5-1; length: 12; CDR3: ASSLQGSGNTIY
size: -; V: TRBV7-6; length: 12; CDR3: ASSPQDRNTEAF
size: few; V: TRBV2; length: 12; CDR3: ASEIRGGGTEAF